A selection of T cell receptor beta chains follows, all from one sample in a study of early T cells in non-severe SARS-CoV-2 infection. TCRdb passed the 5' RACE reads through MiXCR, listing each CDR3 protein once. The sample lists more than 55,000 distinct CDR3 sequences; over 3.5% were seen once. The sequences come from whole blood, collected at baseline. Receptors originate from an adult who was a healthcare worker with PCR-confirmed SARS-CoV-2 infection or an uninfected control (not recorded which). The donor label of this sample is uncertain. Both conserved end residues are part of each CDR3. The order of the fields is D gene, J gene, clone size, V gene, CDR3 DNA, CDR3 protein. D genes are given only for firm matches. Some rows mark clone size as missing; the rest say once, few, many or name a class of expanded clone.

NA,TRBJ1-1,few,TRBV28,TGTGCCAGCAGTCCCTGGAACAGGGCGGGACCCACTGAAGCTTTCTTT,CASSPWNRAGPTEAFF
NA,TRBJ2-6,many,TRBV12-3/TRBV12-4,TGTGCCAGCAGCAGCTCTGGGGCCAACGTCCTGACTTTC,CASSSSGANVLTF
NA,TRBJ1-2,many,TRBV6-6,TGTGCCAGCAGTTACCTTTCCCGGGGAGCCTCCTATGGCTACACCTTC,CASSYLSRGASYGYTF
TRBD2,TRBJ2-7,many,TRBV29-1,TGCAGCGCCGCGCCTAGCGGATCCACCTACGAGCAGTACTTC,CSAAPSGSTYEQYF
NA,TRBJ2-7,many,TRBV3-1,TGTGCCAGCAGCCAGGTAAACTACGAGCAGTACTTC,CASSQVNYEQYF
TRBD2,TRBJ2-1,many,TRBV7-2,TGTGCCAGCAGCTTAGAGCCCACGGGACTAGGTTACAATGAGCAGTTCTTC,CASSLEPTGLGYNEQFF
TRBD2,TRBJ2-3,many,TRBV5-4,TGTGCCAGCAGCCCCAGGACTAGCGGGGGATACACAGATACGCAGTATTTT,CASSPRTSGGYTDTQYF
NA,TRBJ2-3,NA,TRBV20-1,TGCAGTGCTCCCCCAGGGGGCACAGATACGCAGTATTTT,CSAPPGGTDTQYF
NA,TRBJ2-2,many,TRBV20-1,TGCAGTGCTATGGGGAGAACAGGGCCGAACACCGGGGAGCTGTTTTTT,CSAMGRTGPNTGELFF
NA,TRBJ1-5,many,TRBV28,TGTGCCAGCAGAAGAAACTGGGGTAATCAGCCCCAGCATTTT,CASRRNWGNQPQHF
TRBD1,TRBJ1-1,many,TRBV28,TGTGCCAGCAGATACGGGACAGGGAACACTGAAGCTTTCTTT,CASRYGTGNTEAFF
TRBD1,TRBJ2-1,few,TRBV6-5,TGTGCCAGCAGTTACCAGGGGGCCTCCTACAATGAGCAGTTCTTC,CASSYQGASYNEQFF
NA,TRBJ1-2,NA,TRBV9,TGTGCCAGCAGCCCGCAATCAGGGAGGGGATCCTATGGCTACACCTTC,CASSPQSGRGSYGYTF
TRBD2,TRBJ2-7,many,TRBV12-3/TRBV12-4,TGTGCTTCTACGAGAACTAGCGCCTACGAGCAGTACTTC,CASTRTSAYEQYF
TRBD1,TRBJ2-2,NA,TRBV7-9,TGTGCCAGCAGCTTACCAGGGGGCTTGAACACCGGGGAGCTGTTTTTT,CASSLPGGLNTGELFF
NA,TRBJ1-2,many,TRBV29-1,TGCAGCGTTGAACAGAGTCTCTATGGCTACACCTTC,CSVEQSLYGYTF
NA,TRBJ1-5,few,TRBV6-2/TRBV6-3,TGTGCCAGCAGTTACCTTGCAGGACTCGATCAGCCCCAGCATTTT,CASSYLAGLDQPQHF
NA,TRBJ1-2,few,TRBV11-2,TGTGCCAGCAGCTTCTTCGCCAGGGCCGCGGGCTACACCTTC,CASSFFARAAGYTF
NA,TRBJ1-1,many,TRBV6-6,TGTGCCAGCAGTTCTCAGGGCCCCGGGAACACTGAAGCTTTCTTT,CASSSQGPGNTEAFF
TRBD2,TRBJ2-7,NA,TRBV20-1,TGCAGTGCTAGAGGAAAGACTAGCGGGGCCTCCTACGAGCAGTACTTC,CSARGKTSGASYEQYF
TRBD2,TRBJ2-3,many,TRBV12-3/TRBV12-4,TGTGCCAGCAGTTCAATAGCGGGGGGGCGGATGTATTTT,CASSSIAGGRMYF
TRBD2,TRBJ2-7,NA,TRBV6-5,TGTGCCAGCAGTTACCGGGAGGGGTACGAGCAGTACTTC,CASSYREGYEQYF
NA,TRBJ1-5,medium-sized,TRBV20-1,TGCAGTGAAGCGGGGGGGGATCAGCCCCAGCATTTT,CSEAGGDQPQHF
TRBD1,TRBJ2-7,NA,TRBV20-1,TGCAGTGCTTCCGGGACAGAAAGTACCTACGAGCAGTACTTC,CSASGTESTYEQYF
NA,TRBJ2-5,many,TRBV7-2,TGTGCCAGCAGCCCCCCCCCGGCGGTTGGCGAGACCCAGTACTTC,CASSPPPAVGETQYF
TRBD1,TRBJ1-6,few,TRBV27,TGTGCCAGCAGTCCCGGACAGGGGCCCTATAATTCACCCCTCCACTTT,CASSPGQGPYNSPLHF
TRBD2,TRBJ2-1,many,TRBV7-3,TGTGCCAGCAGCCACCGGTTAGCGGGCAATGAGCAGTTCTTC,CASSHRLAGNEQFF
TRBD1,TRBJ2-7,NA,TRBV2,TGTGCCAGCAGGGGGACAGGCCCGCTCTACGAGCAGTACTTC,CASRGTGPLYEQYF
TRBD2,TRBJ2-7,NA,TRBV18,TGTGCCAGCTCACCACCGGGACGGGGGGTCTACGAGCAGTACTTC,CASSPPGRGVYEQYF
TRBD2,TRBJ2-2,NA,TRBV28,TGTGCCAGCAGTCCGCAACTAGCGGGATCCACCGGGGAGCTGTTTTTT,CASSPQLAGSTGELFF
NA,TRBJ1-1,many,TRBV28,TGTGCCAGCAGCCCAACATCTACTGAAGCTTTCTTT,CASSPTSTEAFF